These 11 T cell receptor beta chains were sequenced from one sample in a study of memory CD4+ T cells and cytomegalovirus serostatus. Sequencing used immunoSEQ multiplex PCR; TCRdb keeps in-frame clones, though not all of them. Among approximately 46,000 clones listed, about 79% were seen once. Single viable CD3+CD4+CD8-CD45RO+ cells were sorted as the memory CD4+ T cells. The sequencing sample was made of memory CD4+ T cells from blood. These receptors came from an adult in good health and CMV-seronegative.

This clone occurred a few times. V gene TRBV29-1 combines with J gene TRBJ1-5, with unresolved D. V lost 4 bases, J lost 4 bases, and 8 bases lay in between. This CDR3 has 12 residues. From germline, CDR1 is SQVTM and CDR2 ANQGSEA. CDR3 nucleotide sequence: TGCAGCGTTGGGAATAGGAATCAGCCCCAGCATTTT. It specifies CSVGNRNQPQHF.

The chain couples TRBV6-1 to TRBJ1-5; D is unclear. The CDR3 is 13 residues long. The germline V gene encodes CDR1 MNHNS and CDR2 SASEGT. V gave up 6 bases and J gave up 0 bases, with 6 bases separating them. CDR3 in DNA: TGTGCCAGCAGAGGGTATAGCAATCAGCCCCAGCATTTT. As protein: CASRGYSNQPQHF.

This chain connects TRBV6-1 to TRBJ1-5, with D unresolved. CDR1 and CDR2 from the germline V gene are MNHNS and SASEGT. The CDR3 is 13 residues long. Trimming took 5 bases from V and 3 from J, leaving 8 bases between them. The CDR3: CASSLSDNQPQHF. The CDR3 DNA reads TGTGCCAGCAGTCTGTCAGACAATCAGCCCCAGCATTTT.

This chain connects TRBV19 to TRBJ1-1; a weak D match, TRBD1 (6 bases). Trimming removed 5 bases at V and 1 base at J, with 11 bases between. Germline V lookup: CDR1 LNHDA, CDR2 SQIVND (reference sequence). The CDR3 contains 14 residues. This chain's CDR3 is CASSRQEPNTEAFF. CDR3 bases: TGTGCCAGTAGTCGACAGGAGCCGAACACTGAAGCTTTCTTT.

The V gene is TRBV6-6, the J gene TRBJ1-1; TRBD1 agrees at 8 bases. Germline V gives CDR1 MNHNY, CDR2 SVGAGI (reference sequence). The V segment lost 6 bases and the J segment 6 bases; nucleotides outside the gene matches: 6. CDR3 length: 13 amino acids. DNA for the CDR3: TGTGCCAGCAGCTATAACAGGGGGGCTGAAGCTTTCTTT. This codes for CASSYNRGAEAFF.

The chain uses TRBV7-9 and TRBJ2-5, with D perhaps assigned TRBD1 or TRBD2 (5 bases each). This CDR3 has 14 residues. The germline V gene has CDR1 SEHNR and CDR2 FQNEAQ (reference sequence). The ends were cut back, 2 bases at V and 5 bases at J, with 12 bases in the middle. This CDR3 reads CASSLWGSTETQYF. DNA of the CDR3: TGTGCCAGCAGCTTATGGGGGTCAACGGAGACCCAGTACTTC.

This clone was observed a single time. V and J are TRBV19 and TRBJ2-7, with unresolved D. V lost 2 bases and J 4 bases, leaving 9 bases between the germline ends. There are 13 residues in the CDR3. CDR1 is LNHDA, CDR2 SQIVND, per germline (reference sequence). The CDR3 here is CASSINDPYEQYF. The CDR3 DNA follows: TGTGCCAGTAGTATAAATGATCCATACGAGCAGTACTTC. Full variable domain (missing parts from reference TRBV19 and TRBJ2-7): DGGITQSPKYLFRKEGQNVTLSCEQNLNHDAMYWYRQDPGQGLRLIYYSQIVNDFQKGDIAEGYSVSREKKESFPLTVTSAQKNPTAFYLCASSINDPYEQYFGPGTRLTVT.

This chain connects TRBV7-9 to TRBJ1-2, with TRBD1 identical over 7 bases. CDR1 and CDR2 (germline): SEHNR, FQNEAQ (reference sequence). CDR3 length equals 12 residues. The V gene end was trimmed by 8 bases and the J gene end by 5 bases; junction bases not matched to a gene: 5. In nucleotides, the CDR3 is TGTGCCAGCCGACAGGGAATATATGGCTACACCTTC. This codes for CASRQGIYGYTF.

The chain couples TRBV4-3 to TRBJ2-7; D is undetermined. Trimming removed 0 bases from V and 3 bases from J, with 6 bases in between. CDR3 length equals 13 residues. Germline assignment: CDR1 LGHNA and CDR2 YSLEER. Here the CDR3 DNA reads TGCGCCAGCAGCCAAGATCTCCGCTACGAGCAGTACTTC. It codes for CASSQDLRYEQYF.

This clone was picked up one time. V is TRBV6-1 and J is TRBJ2-5; 7 positions agree with TRBD2. The V gene end was trimmed by 9 bases and the J gene end by 3 bases; junction bases not matched to a gene: 7. The germline gives CDR1 MNHNS, CDR2 SASEGT. The CDR3 extends over 13 amino acids. The DNA of the CDR3 is TGTGCCAGTGGGGACTACCAAAAAGAGACCCAGTACTTC. This encodes CASGDYQKETQYF.

The chain uses TRBV7-2 and TRBJ1-5; no firm D call. The CDR3 consists of 15 residues. Trimming took 1 base from V and 5 from J, leaving 12 bases between them. Germline V gene sequence: CDR1 SGHTA, CDR2 FQGNSA. The CDR3 DNA sequence: TGTGCCAGCAGCTTAGTTGGGGTCGGGGATCAGCCCCAGCATTTT. Amino acids: CASSLVGVGDQPQHF.